This T cell receptor beta chain was captured in a study of post-analysis software for immune sequencing data. Notes on the study in general: Relative to controls, patients had five TRBV segments at higher frequency, with TRBV5-6, TRBV5-1 and TRBV20-1 among these. By F measure, strong co-clustering occurred among samples prepared in the same batch.

This clonotype occurred a few times. Its antigen is not known. The CDR3 totals 13 residues. The germline V gene has CDR1 SQVTM and CDR2 ANQGSEA. Trimming shortened V by 5 bases and J by 0 bases, and 10 bases separated the two germline ends. Tagging with unique molecular identifiers was a feature of the TCR beta cDNA libraries. TCRdb fed the PCR reads into MiXCR, producing one record per CDR3 protein. The sample records 350,000 to 450,000 distinct CDR3 sequences, less than 40% being singletons. The sequencing input was blood. This sequence joins TRBV29-1 and TRBJ2-5; TRBD1 might be the D (5 bases). The sequence derives from a girl aged 2 to 9 with multiple sclerosis. The CDR3 nucleotides read TGCAGCGTTTCGCCGACAGACCAAGAGACCCAGTACTTC. It encodes CSVSPTDQETQYF.